This T cell receptor beta chain was identified in a study of identical twins' blood T cells. The study's findings and limits: Abundant TCRbeta CDR3s overlapped more between twins than with unrelated donors.

TCR cDNA libraries came from RNA via a modified published protocol. Sample barcodes were added at both library ends during cDNA synthesis. TCRdb used MiXCR to reprocess the 5' RACE reads, holding one entry per CDR3 protein. The table has fewer than 450,000 distinct CDR3 sequences, about 28% seen once. This clonotype occurred a few times. Its cognate antigen is unknown. CDR1 is SNHLY and CDR2 is FYNNEI in the germline V gene. The V end was cut by 6 bases, the J end by 7 bases, with 24 bases between. This CDR3 has 16 amino acids. The genes are TRBV2 and TRBJ1-1; D call uncertain. Sequences were obtained from PBMCs. The receptor's source is a woman between 18 and 50 years old in good health. DNA of the CDR3: TGTGCCAGCAGGAGCCCCCACACCGGGAGTAAGATTGAAGCTTTCTTT. It yields the protein CASRSPHTGSKIEAFF.